The 23 T cell receptor beta chains presented below share a single source sample, sequenced in a study of shared clonotypes between healthy human individuals (dated by TCRdb to the early 2020s). The library was prepared using the immunoSEQ multiplex PCR assay. TCRdb stores this immuneACCESS table with in-frame sequences only. Part of the clones is absent; in the studies checked, under half of the shortfall reflects unresolved V genes, and no reason is known for the rest. In this sample the table shows roughly 2,000,000 clones, 93% of which occur a single time. Of the sample, about 1.6% is held by the ten largest clones. For the CD8 naive samples, CD45RO-negative cells were positively selected for CCR7, yielding a CD45RA+CCR7+ population from which TemRA cells were excluded. The sample taken for sequencing was naive CD8+ T cells from PBMCs. The cell subset or site label, read with the paper, signifies: CD45RA+CCR7+. The source is a man aged 18-30 years in good health. Some clones in this sample may be carry-over from other donors' samples.

The chain employs TRBV6-1 and TRBJ2-7, with 12 nucleotides matching TRBD1. The CDR3 is 17 residues long. With V trimmed by 2 bases and J by 2 bases, 7 bases remained unmatched. The V gene's germline CDR1 is MNHNS and CDR2 SASEGT. CDR3 in DNA: TGTGCCAGCAGTGAATGGCTCCGGGACAGGGGGCCCTACGAGCAGTACTTC. As protein: CASSEWLRDRGPYEQYF.

Points on this clone: Other DNA sequences in this specimen translate into the identical CDR3. The V call is TRBV19, the J call TRBJ2-1; D not resolved. From germline, CDR1 is LNHDA and CDR2 SQIVND (reference sequence). This CDR3 is 15 amino acids long. Trimming took 1 base from V and 2 from J, leaving 9 bases between them. The chain's CDR3 is CASSIVGLPYNEQFF. Here the CDR3 DNA reads TGTGCCAGTAGTATAGTAGGGCTGCCCTACAATGAGCAGTTCTTC.

This chain uses TRBV9 with TRBJ2-7; 8 bases are a match to TRBD2. CDR1 and CDR2 from the germline V gene are SGDLS and YYNGEE. The CDR3 consists of 16 residues. V was pared by 3 bases and J by 1 base, with 9 bases of the junction left unmatched. The CDR3 loop reads CASSAGAKRGSYEQYF. The CDR3 DNA reads TGTGCCAGCAGCGCGGGGGCAAAGCGGGGGTCCTACGAGCAGTACTTC.

This CDR3 is CASSPQTGLNEKLFF. As DNA, the CDR3 is TGTGCCAGCAGCCCTCAGACAGGGCTAAATGAAAAACTGTTTTTT. The V call is TRBV21-1, the J call TRBJ1-4; the D call of TRBD1 is as the table states it, not checked on the DNA. TRBV21-1 is a known pseudogene. The CDR3 sequence is 15 residues long.

The chain's CDR3 is CASSLYLAGSYEQYF. The CDR3 region has the DNA TGTGCCAGCAGCCTCTACCTAGCGGGAAGCTACGAGCAGTACTTC. The J gene is TRBJ2-7, the V gene TRBV13; 9 nucleotides align to TRBD2. V lost 5 bases, J lost 3 bases, and 8 bases stayed unmatched. Looked up from germline, CDR1 is PRHDT and CDR2 is FYEKMQ (reference sequence). This CDR3 has 15 residues.

The chain has TRBV15 and TRBJ2-7, with D possibly matching TRBD2 (6 bases). CDR1 is LNHNV, CDR2 YYDKDF, per germline (reference sequence). V was shortened by 0 bases and J by 2 bases, with 17 bases between the two germline ends. The CDR3 has 17 residues. The CDR3 region has the DNA TGTGCCACCAGCAGAGAGCGGGCGTCGGGAGACCCCTACGAGCAGTACTTC. This codes for CATSRERASGDPYEQYF.

J is TRBJ2-3 and V is TRBV15; TRBD1 matches 7 bases. V lost 0 bases, J lost 6 bases, and 9 bases stayed unmatched. The CDR3 is 16 amino acids. The V gene's germline CDR1 is LNHNV and CDR2 YYDKDF (reference sequence). The CDR3 region has the DNA TGTGCCACCAGCAGAGAAGGGGGCCCCCAGCGCGATACGCAGTATTTT. Translating it yields CATSREGGPQRDTQYF. Full variable domain (missing parts from reference TRBV15 and TRBJ2-3): DAMVIQNPRYQVTQFGKPVTLSCSQTLNHNVMYWYQQKSSQAPKLLFHYYDKDFNNEADTPDNFQSRRPNTSFCFLDIRSPGLGDTAMYLCATSREGGPQRDTQYFGPGTRLTVL.

This chain uses TRBV7-3 with TRBJ2-5; possibly TRBD2 for D (6 bases). Germline V gene data show CDR1 as SGHTA and CDR2 as FQGTGA. Trimming cost V 5 bases and J 5 bases, with 18 bases left between them. The CDR3 extends over 15 amino acids. As DNA, the CDR3 is TGTGCCAGCAGCCCTTCGGGGGAAGCGATTGAGACCCAGTACTTC. Residues: CASSPSGEAIETQYF.

Concerning this clone: Distinct nucleotide sequences in the sample also encode this CDR3. This CDR3 reads CASSSTGDTEAFF. CDR3 nucleotides: TGTGCCAGCAGTTCTACAGGGGACACTGAAGCTTTCTTT. This chain uses TRBV6-5 with TRBJ1-1; 7 bases are shared with TRBD1. The CDR3 is 13 residues long. V lost 4 bases, J lost 3 bases, and 2 bases stayed unmatched. Germline assignment: CDR1 MNHEY and CDR2 SVGAGI.

With respect to this clone: The same CDR3 is also encoded by other DNA sequences in this sample. The chain uses TRBV28 and TRBJ2-1; the match to TRBD2 covers 10 bases. This CDR3 is built from 15 residues. The V gene's germline CDR1 is MDHEN and CDR2 SYDVKM. The trim removed 3 bases at V and 4 bases at J, leaving 3 bases unmatched. DNA for the CDR3: TGTGCCAGCAGTTTCCGGACTAGCGGTTACAATGAGCAGTTCTTC. Translation gives CASSFRTSGYNEQFF.

The chain uses TRBV4-3 and TRBJ2-7; 8 positions agree with TRBD1. V trimming: 0 bases; J trimming: 2 bases; junction bases outside the gene matches: 3. The CDR3 has 15 residues. The V gene's germline CDR1 is LGHNA and CDR2 YSLEER. The CDR3 region has the DNA TGCGCCAGCAGCCAAGAAAACAGGGGGGCCTACGAGCAGTACTTC. It is translated as CASSQENRGAYEQYF.

This clone was observed a single time. The sample holds other DNA sequences that translate to the same CDR3. The CDR3, as DNA: TGTGCCAGCAGCGTTTGGGGAAATCAGCCCCAGCATTTT. The encoded protein is CASSVWGNQPQHF. The rearrangement joins TRBV9 to TRBJ1-5; D unresolved. Trimming left V 2 bases short and J 4 bases short, with 7 bases between. Germline CDR1 is SGDLS and CDR2 is YYNGEE. The CDR3 is made up of 13 amino acids.

This chain links TRBV27 with TRBJ1-5, with a tentative D call TRBD1 (5 bases). The CDR3 loop spans 16 amino acids. Trimming stripped 4 bases from V and 9 bases from J, with 22 bases between. In germline, CDR1 is MNHEY, CDR2 SMNVEV (reference sequence). The DNA of the CDR3 is TGTGCCAGCAGTTCCACCCTCGGGGGGGTCCCGGGGCCCCAGCATTTT. Amino acids: CASSSTLGGVPGPQHF.

Only one count was recorded for this clone. The V call is TRBV2, the J call TRBJ1-1; D is uncertain. The CDR3 has 17 residues. Trimming removed 4 bases at V and 3 bases at J, with 21 bases between. Germline values: CDR1 SNHLY, CDR2 FYNNEI. The CDR3 DNA reads as TGTGCCAGCAGTGCGCTGGGTACCACGATACGACACACTGAAGCTTTCTTT. Amino acid sequence: CASSALGTTIRHTEAFF.

The chain combines TRBV9 with TRBJ1-5; 9 bases fit TRBD1. This CDR3 is 15 amino acids long. The ends lost 4 bases at V and 4 bases at J; junction bases unmatched: 6. Germline V gene data show CDR1 as SGDLS and CDR2 as YYNGEE. CDR3 DNA sequence: TGTGCCAGCAGCTTTACAGGGGGCGAGAATCAGCCCCAGCATTTT. This translates into CASSFTGGENQPQHF. Based on the CDR3 plus reference TRBV9 and TRBJ1-5, the full variable domain is DSGVTQTPKHLITATGQRVTLRCSPRSGDLSVYWYQQSLDQGLQFLIQYYNGEERAKGNILERFSAQQFPDLHSELNLSSLELGDSALYFCASSFTGGENQPQHFGDGTRLSIL.

V gene TRBV19 combines with J gene TRBJ2-7; no clear D. The CDR3 is 16 amino acids. V was cut by 5 bases and J by 3 bases, with 20 bases left in between. CDR1 and CDR2 (germline): LNHDA, SQIVND (reference sequence). The CDR3 sequence is CASSLRAASLGYEQYF. The CDR3 DNA reads as TGTGCCAGTAGTTTACGGGCTGCCTCCTTGGGCTACGAGCAGTACTTC. The entire variable domain, with the rest obtained from reference TRBV19 and TRBJ2-7, is as follows: DGGITQSPKYLFRKEGQNVTLSCEQNLNHDAMYWYRQDPGQGLRLIYYSQIVNDFQKGDIAEGYSVSREKKESFPLTVTSAQKNPTAFYLCASSLRAASLGYEQYFGPGTRLTVT.

This sequence joins TRBV28 and TRBJ2-1, with unresolved D. There are 13 residues in the CDR3. Trimming took 2 bases from V and 9 from J, leaving 11 bases between them. Germline assignment: CDR1 MDHEN and CDR2 SYDVKM. CDR3 bases: TGTGCCAGCAGTTTAAGCCCTGGAATTGAGCAGTTCTTC. It encodes CASSLSPGIEQFF. Drawing the rest from reference TRBV28 and TRBJ2-1, the complete variable domain is DVKVTQSSRYLVKRTGEKVFLECVQDMDHENMFWYRQDPGLGLRLIYFSYDVKMKEKGDIPEGYSVSREKKERFSLILESASTNQTSMYLCASSLSPGIEQFFGPGTRLTVL.

The rearrangement links TRBV27 to TRBJ2-1; D possibly corresponds to TRBD2 (6 bases). V was shortened by 3 bases and J by 8 bases, with 11 bases between the two germline ends. The CDR3 covers 13 residues. In germline, CDR1 is MNHEY, CDR2 SMNVEV (reference sequence). In nucleotides, the CDR3 is TGTGCCAGCAGTTTTGGAGGGCCCTATGAGCAGTTCTTC. Protein product: CASSFGGPYEQFF.

The V and J genes are TRBV7-6 and TRBJ2-2; D may be TRBD1 (6 bases). V lost 6 bases and J lost 2, with 10 bases in between. The CDR3 is 14 residues long. Germline-derived CDR1 and CDR2 are SGHVS and FNYEAQ. This CDR3 reads CASRTGTNTGELFF. In nucleotides, the CDR3 is TGTGCCAGCAGAACCGGGACAAACACCGGGGAGCTGTTTTTT.

V is TRBV27 and J is TRBJ2-5; a possible D gene is TRBD1 (6 bases). The V end was cut by 6 bases, the J end by 1 base, with 24 bases between. Germline V gene data show CDR1 as MNHEY and CDR2 as SMNVEV (reference sequence). CDR3 length: 18 residues. The CDR3 DNA reads TGTGCCAGCAGCCTAATACCCATCCACCGGACAGCCCAAGAGACCCAGTACTTC. This encodes CASSLIPIHRTAQETQYF.

This clone was seen only a few times. The CDR3 loop is CASSAGDTGELFF. The CDR3 DNA is TGTGCCAGCAGTGCAGGGGACACCGGGGAGCTGTTTTTT. V and J are TRBV6-4 and TRBJ2-2; maybe TRBD1 (6 bases). The ends were cut back, 4 bases at V and 3 bases at J, with 6 bases in the middle. The CDR3 extends over 13 amino acids. Germline values: CDR1 MRHNA, CDR2 SNTAGT.

V is TRBV7-9 and J is TRBJ2-7; 8 nucleotides agree with TRBD2. Trimming cost V 4 bases and J 8 bases; bases outside gene matches: 7. This CDR3 is built from 13 residues. Per germline, CDR1 SEHNR and CDR2 FQNEAQ (reference sequence). DNA for the CDR3: TGTGCCAGCAGCTCCCCGGGGGGGGTACAGCAGTACTTC. Its translation is CASSSPGGVQQYF.

The V gene is TRBV5-6, the J gene TRBJ2-1; TRBD2 matches 11 bases. This CDR3 has 15 residues. Germline V gene data show CDR1 as SGHDT and CDR2 as YYEEEE. V lost 4 bases, J lost 7 bases, and 7 bases stayed unmatched. The CDR3 is CASSPAGTSGNEQFF. The DNA of the CDR3 is TGTGCCAGCAGCCCGGCCGGGACTAGCGGTAATGAGCAGTTCTTC.